These 2 T cell receptor beta chains were all obtained from the same sample, sequenced in a study of OX40 agonist ivuxolimab in advanced cancers. Assay: immunoSEQ multiplex PCR; the TCRdb copy retains only in-frame clones and omits some. The sample consists of fewer than 80,000 clones, roughly nine tenths of them appearing once. The specimen was CD4+ or CD8+ T cells sorted from blood, collected in a trial of the OX40 agonist ivuxolimab. The receptors were sampled from an adult with an advanced solid tumor such as melanoma, head and neck, liver or kidney cancer.

The chain is built from TRBV6-1 and TRBJ2-4; D remains unclear. The V gene lost 9 bases and the J gene lost 8 bases, with 8 bases spanning the gap. This CDR3 is 10 amino acids long. Germline V gene sequence: CDR1 MNHNS, CDR2 SASEGT. As DNA, the CDR3 is TGTGCCAGAACCGTCTACATTCAGTACTTC. This translates into CARTVYIQYF.

The rearrangement uses TRBV27 and TRBJ1-1, with D hard to call. CDR3 length: 13 amino acids. Germline CDR1 MNHEY, CDR2 SMNVEV (reference sequence). Between the trimmed V and J ends, which lost 0 bases and 1 base, there was a span of 3 bases. The CDR3: CASSLSENTEAFF. CDR3 nucleotide sequence: TGTGCCAGCAGTTTATCAGAGAACACTGAAGCTTTCTTT.